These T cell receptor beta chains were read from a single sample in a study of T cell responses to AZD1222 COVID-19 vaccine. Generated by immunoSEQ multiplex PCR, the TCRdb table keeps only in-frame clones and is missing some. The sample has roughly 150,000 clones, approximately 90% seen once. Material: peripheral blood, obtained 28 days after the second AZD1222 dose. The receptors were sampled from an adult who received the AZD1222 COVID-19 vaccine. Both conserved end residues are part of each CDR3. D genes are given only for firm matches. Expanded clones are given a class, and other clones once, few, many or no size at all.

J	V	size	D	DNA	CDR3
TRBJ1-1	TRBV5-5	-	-	TGTGCCAGCAGCTTGGGAGGGTTGACGAACACTGAAGCTTTCTTT	CASSLGGLTNTEAFF
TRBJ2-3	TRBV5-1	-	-	TGCGCCAGCAGCTTGGATTGGGCGGGTGCAGATACGCAGTATTTT	CASSLDWAGADTQYF
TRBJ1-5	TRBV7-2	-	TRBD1	TGTGCCAGCAGCTTAGAAGTGAGACAGGGGGGTCAGCCCCAGCATTTT	CASSLEVRQGGQPQHF
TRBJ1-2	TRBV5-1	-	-	TGCGCCAGCAGCTTGGAGGTCGGGGTCGGGGGCTACACCTTC	CASSLEVGVGGYTF
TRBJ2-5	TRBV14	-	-	TGTGCCAGCAGCCAAAACATGGGCGGGGAGACCCAGTACTTC	CASSQNMGGETQYF
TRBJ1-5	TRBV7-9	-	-	TGTGCCAGCAGCTTTTTGACAGAGCCCCAGCATTTT	CASSFLTEPQHF
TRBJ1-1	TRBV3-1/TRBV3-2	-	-	TGTGCCAGCACCCAGCTCCCGAACACTGAAGCTTTCTTT	CASTQLPNTEAFF
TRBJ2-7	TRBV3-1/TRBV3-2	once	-	TGTGCCAGCAGTAATTCCTACGAGCAGTACTTC	CASSNSYEQYF
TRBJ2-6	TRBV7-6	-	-	TGTGCCAGCAGCTTCCAAGGGGCCAACGTCCTGACTTTC	CASSFQGANVLTF
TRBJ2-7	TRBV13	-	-	TGTGCCAGCAGCATAAATACTAGAGTCTGGCAGTACTTC	CASSINTRVWQYF
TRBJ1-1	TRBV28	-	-	TGTGCCAGCAGTTTCGGAGCTAGCCGATTGAACACTGAAGCTTTCTTT	CASSFGASRLNTEAFF
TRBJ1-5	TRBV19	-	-	TGTGCCAGTAGGGCTCAGACAGCTAGCAATCAGCCCCAGCATTTT	CASRAQTASNQPQHF